These 18 T cell receptor beta chains were sequenced from one sample in a study of patients and donors after allogeneic stem cell transplantation. TCRdb used MiXCR to reprocess the RT-PCR reads, holding one entry per CDR3 protein. In the table there are about a million distinct CDR3 sequences, around 17% of which are singletons. The material sequenced was blood, either unsorted or a sorted T cell fraction (not recorded which). Receptors were obtained from a human donor who was either an allogeneic HSCT recipient or a stem cell or donor lymphocyte infusion donor (not recorded which). It is not recorded whose cells these are; they may come from a transplant donor.

This clonotype has a handful of counts. The rearrangement uses TRBV27 and TRBJ1-4; the D gene is possibly TRBD1 (5 bases). V lost 7 bases to trimming and J lost 6 bases, with 15 bases between them. CDR1 and CDR2 (germline): MNHEY, SMNVEV (reference sequence). There are 14 residues in the CDR3. CDR3 nucleotide sequence: TGTGCCAGCACCCCGTGGCTGGGGGATGAAAAACTGTTTTTT. Translated: CASTPWLGDEKLFF.

The genes are TRBV7-8 and TRBJ2-1, with 9 bases aligning to TRBD2. This CDR3 comprises 13 residues. The junction had 4 bases not matched to a gene; V was cut back by 6 bases and J by 7 bases. Per the germline V gene, CDR1 is SGHVS and CDR2 is FQNEAQ. Written as DNA, the CDR3 is TGTGCCAGCAGGCGGCGGGGGGGGAATGAGCAGTTCTTC. Its protein product is CASRRRGGNEQFF. The whole variable domain, filled in from reference TRBV7-8 and TRBJ2-1, reads GAGVSQSPRYKVAKRGQDVALRCDPISGHVSLFWYQQALGQGPEFLTYFQNEAQLDKSGLPSDRFFAERPEGSVSTLKIQRTQQEDSAVYLCASRRRGGNEQFFGPGTRLTVL.

This clonotype was found many times. V usage is TRBV6-5 and J usage is TRBJ2-2; the D gene is possibly TRBD1 (6 bases). The V gene lost 2 bases and the J gene lost 5 bases, with 12 bases spanning the gap. The CDR3 is 15 amino acids. CDR1 and CDR2 (germline): MNHEY, SVGAGI. The CDR3: CASSYRTGITGELFF. The CDR3, as DNA: TGTGCCAGCAGTTACAGAACAGGGATTACCGGGGAGCTGTTTTTT.

The rearrangement joins TRBV12-3 or TRBV12-4 to TRBJ1-2, with D possibly being TRBD1 (5 bases). The ends were cut back, 3 bases at V and 0 bases at J, with 8 bases in the middle. This CDR3 is 14 amino acids long. CDR3 sequence: CASSFGHSNYGYTF. In DNA form, the CDR3 reads TGTGCCAGCAGTTTCGGACACTCTAACTATGGCTACACCTTC.

At least ten counts were recorded for this clonotype. The chain combines TRBV29-1 with TRBJ2-2, with D possibly TRBD2 on 6 matching bases. V dropped 2 bases and J dropped 5 bases, with 12 bases sitting between them. The CDR3 consists of 14 residues. Germline assignment: CDR1 SQVTM and CDR2 ANQGSEA. The CDR3 sequence: CSVELAKVTGELFF. CDR3 nucleotides: TGCAGCGTTGAACTAGCGAAGGTGACCGGGGAGCTGTTTTTT.

In this sample, this clonotype turned up a few times. V and J are TRBV20-1 and TRBJ2-7; 8 positions agree with TRBD2. J was trimmed by 5 bases and V by 5 bases; bases with no gene match: 5. Germline CDR1 reads DFQATT; CDR2 reads SNEGSKA (reference sequence). The CDR3 runs 12 residues. CDR3: CSAPGTRDEQYF. The CDR3 nucleotides read TGCAGTGCTCCCGGGACTAGAGACGAGCAGTACTTC.

This clonotype was counted between two and nine times. J is TRBJ2-5 and V is TRBV29-1; D is perhaps TRBD1 (6 bases). Germline V gene lookup returns CDR1 SQVTM and CDR2 ANQGSEA. V lost 2 bases and J 4 bases, leaving 14 bases between the germline ends. The CDR3 is made up of 14 amino acids. CDR3 sequence (DNA): TGCAGCGTTGAACCGGGTTCCAGGGGAGAGACCCAGTACTTC. The encoded protein is CSVEPGSRGETQYF.

This clonotype was counted between two and nine times. This chain connects TRBV6-2 or TRBV6-3 to TRBJ2-1; 8 bases are shared with TRBD2. The V gene end was trimmed by 3 bases and the J gene end by 6 bases; junction bases not matched to a gene: 13. CDR3 length: 17 amino acids. Looked up from germline, CDR1 is MNHEY and CDR2 is SVGEGT. The CDR3 bases are TGTGCCAGCAGTTATCCCCTTGGTAATAGCGGGATCAATGAGCAGTTCTTC. It codes for CASSYPLGNSGINEQFF.

The chain uses TRBV15 and TRBJ1-1; a possible D gene is TRBD1 (5 bases). Germline lookup yields CDR1 LNHNV and CDR2 YYDKDF (reference sequence). The V end was cut by 0 bases, the J end by 1 base, with 18 bases between. The CDR3 is made up of 18 amino acids. The CDR3 loop reads CATSRDSLLDRSNTEAFF. The CDR3 coding sequence is TGTGCCACCAGCAGAGATTCCCTGTTAGACAGATCGAACACTGAAGCTTTCTTT. Full variable domain (remainder filled in from reference TRBV15 and TRBJ1-1): DAMVIQNPRYQVTQFGKPVTLSCSQTLNHNVMYWYQQKSSQAPKLLFHYYDKDFNNEADTPDNFQSRRPNTSFCFLDIRSPGLGDTAMYLCATSRDSLLDRSNTEAFFGQGTRLTVV.

The chain recombines TRBV6-5 with TRBJ1-2, with D unclear. The CDR3 runs to 14 residues. Germline V gene data show CDR1 as MNHEY and CDR2 as SVGAGI. Between the trimmed V and J ends, which lost 0 bases and 1 base, there was a span of 6 bases. CDR3 in DNA: TGTGCCAGCAGTTACTCGGCCCATAACTATGGCTACACCTTC. Translated: CASSYSAHNYGYTF.

This clonotype was counted between two and nine times. The J gene is TRBJ1-4, the V gene TRBV20-1, with a possible D match to TRBD1 (5 bases). The CDR3 totals 13 residues. The ends were cut back, 3 bases at V and 8 bases at J, with 13 bases in the middle. In germline, CDR1 is DFQATT, CDR2 SNEGSKA (reference sequence). The CDR3 loop is CSASGRADEKLFF. The CDR3 DNA is TGCAGTGCTAGCGGCAGGGCTGACGAAAAACTGTTTTTT.

The CDR3 protein is CASSQDRQGRGSSGANVLTF. The DNA of the CDR3 is TGCGCCAGCAGCCAAGATAGGCAGGGCAGGGGAAGCTCTGGGGCCAACGTCCTGACTTTC. The gene calls are TRBV4-1 and TRBJ2-6, with D possibly being TRBD1 (6 bases). V lost 0 bases, J lost 0 bases, and 18 bases lay in between. Germline V lookup: CDR1 MGHRA, CDR2 YSYEKL. The length of the CDR3 is 20 residues.

There are a few counts of this clonotype. The chain employs TRBV9 and TRBJ2-1; TRBD2 matches at 7 bases. The CDR3 covers 16 residues. The V and J ends lost 4 bases and 4 bases, in that order; junction bases with no gene match: 11. The V gene's germline CDR1 is SGDLS and CDR2 YYNGEE. CDR3 residues: CASSLGGTKTYNEQFF. DNA for the CDR3: TGTGCCAGCAGCCTAGGCGGGACTAAGACTTACAATGAGCAGTTCTTC.

This clonotype was detected a few times. The rearrangement uses TRBV27 and TRBJ2-4, with D perhaps TRBD1 (6 bases). CDR3 length equals 15 residues. V lost 6 bases and J lost 2, with 14 bases in between. Germline CDR1 is MNHEY and CDR2 is SMNVEV (reference sequence). CDR3 nucleotides: TGTGCCAGCAGCTGGAACAGGGAGACCAAAAACATTCAGTACTTC. Translated, it gives CASSWNRETKNIQYF.

This chain joins TRBV12-3 or TRBV12-4 and TRBJ1-5; D is unresolved. The CDR3 is made up of 15 amino acids. V was clipped by 6 bases and J by 0 bases, with 12 bases between them. CDR3 sequence (DNA): TGTGCCAGCAGCCGCACCCCAGATAGCAATCAGCCCCAGCATTTT. It codes for CASSRTPDSNQPQHF.

This clonotype was counted ten times or more. J is TRBJ2-2 and V is TRBV10-3; D may correspond to TRBD1 or TRBD2 (5 bases each). The germline V gene has CDR1 ENHRY and CDR2 SYGVKD. This CDR3 has 15 amino acids. V lost 0 bases, J lost 6 bases, and 11 bases lay in between. CDR3 sequence: CAISESPGQAGELFF. The CDR3 DNA reads TGTGCCATCAGTGAGTCCCCGGGGCAGGCCGGGGAGCTGTTTTTT.

The chain uses TRBV5-1 and TRBJ2-3; D gene unclear. The CDR3 has 12 amino acids. Germline V lookup: CDR1 SGHRS, CDR2 YFSETQ. V lost 7 bases, J lost 3 bases, and 9 bases lay in between. For the CDR3, the DNA is TGCGCCAGCGGTCCTCGAACAGATACGCAGTATTTT. It is translated as CASGPRTDTQYF.

V gene TRBV5-1 combines with J gene TRBJ2-7; possible D gene TRBD1, 6 bases. The germline V and J ends were trimmed by 4 bases and 7 bases, with 18 bases remaining between them. The CDR3 is 14 amino acids. Germline CDR1 SGHRS, CDR2 YFSETQ. CDR3 bases: TGCGCCAGCAGCACGGAAACAGGGTCTGGGGAGCAGTACTTC. Translating gives CASSTETGSGEQYF.